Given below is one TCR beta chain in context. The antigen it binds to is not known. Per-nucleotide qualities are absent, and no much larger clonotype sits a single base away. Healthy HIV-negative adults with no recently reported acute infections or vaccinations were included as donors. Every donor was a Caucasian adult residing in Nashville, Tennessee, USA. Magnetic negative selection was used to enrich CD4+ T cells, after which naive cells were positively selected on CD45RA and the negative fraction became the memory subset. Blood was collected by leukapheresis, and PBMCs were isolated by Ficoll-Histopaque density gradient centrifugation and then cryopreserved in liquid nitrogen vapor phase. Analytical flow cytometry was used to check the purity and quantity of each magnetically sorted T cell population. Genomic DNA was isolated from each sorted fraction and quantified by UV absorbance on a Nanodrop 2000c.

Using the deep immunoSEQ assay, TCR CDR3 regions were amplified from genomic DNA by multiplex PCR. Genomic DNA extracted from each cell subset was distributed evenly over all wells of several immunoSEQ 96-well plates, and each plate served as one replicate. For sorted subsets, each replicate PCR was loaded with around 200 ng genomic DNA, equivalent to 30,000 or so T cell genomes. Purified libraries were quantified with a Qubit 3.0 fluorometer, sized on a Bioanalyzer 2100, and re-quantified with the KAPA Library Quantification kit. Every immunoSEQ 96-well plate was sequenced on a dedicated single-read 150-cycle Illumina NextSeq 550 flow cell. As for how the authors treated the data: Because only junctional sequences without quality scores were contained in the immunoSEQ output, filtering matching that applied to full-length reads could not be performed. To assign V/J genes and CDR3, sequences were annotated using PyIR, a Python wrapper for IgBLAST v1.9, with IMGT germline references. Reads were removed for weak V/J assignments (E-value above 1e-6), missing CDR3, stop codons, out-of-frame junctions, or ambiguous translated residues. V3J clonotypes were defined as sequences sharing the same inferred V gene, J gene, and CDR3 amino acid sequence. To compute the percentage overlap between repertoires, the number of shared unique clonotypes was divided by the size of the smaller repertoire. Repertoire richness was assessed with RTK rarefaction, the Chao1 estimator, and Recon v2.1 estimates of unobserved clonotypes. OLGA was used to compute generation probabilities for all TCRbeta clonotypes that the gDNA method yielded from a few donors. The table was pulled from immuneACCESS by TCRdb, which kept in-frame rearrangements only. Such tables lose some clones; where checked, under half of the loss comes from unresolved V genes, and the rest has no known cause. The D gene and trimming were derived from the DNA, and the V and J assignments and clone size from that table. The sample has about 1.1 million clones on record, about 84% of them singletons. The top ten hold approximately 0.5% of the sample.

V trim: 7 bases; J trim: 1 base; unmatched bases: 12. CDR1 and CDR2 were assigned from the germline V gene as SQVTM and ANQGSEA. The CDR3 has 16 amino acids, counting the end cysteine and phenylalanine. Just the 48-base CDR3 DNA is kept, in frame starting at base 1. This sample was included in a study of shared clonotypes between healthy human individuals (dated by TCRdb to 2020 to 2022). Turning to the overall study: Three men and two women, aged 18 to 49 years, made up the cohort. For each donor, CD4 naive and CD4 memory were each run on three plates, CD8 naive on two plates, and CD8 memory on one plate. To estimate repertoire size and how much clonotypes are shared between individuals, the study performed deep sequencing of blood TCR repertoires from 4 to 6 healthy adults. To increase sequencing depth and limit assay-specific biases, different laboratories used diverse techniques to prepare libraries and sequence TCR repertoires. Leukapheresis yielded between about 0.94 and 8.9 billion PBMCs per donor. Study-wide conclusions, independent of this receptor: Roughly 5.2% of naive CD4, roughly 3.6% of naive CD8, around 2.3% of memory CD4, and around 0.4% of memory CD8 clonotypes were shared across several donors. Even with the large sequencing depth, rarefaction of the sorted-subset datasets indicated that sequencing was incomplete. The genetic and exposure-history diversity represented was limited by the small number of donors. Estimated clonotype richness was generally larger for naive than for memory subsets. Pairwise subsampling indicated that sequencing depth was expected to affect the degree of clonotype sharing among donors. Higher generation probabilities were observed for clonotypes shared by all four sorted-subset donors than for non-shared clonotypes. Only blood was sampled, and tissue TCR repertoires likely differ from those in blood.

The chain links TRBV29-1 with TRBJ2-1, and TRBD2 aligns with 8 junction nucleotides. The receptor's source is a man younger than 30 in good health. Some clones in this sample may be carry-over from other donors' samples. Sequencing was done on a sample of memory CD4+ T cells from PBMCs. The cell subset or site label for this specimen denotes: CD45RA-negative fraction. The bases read TGCAGCGCCCTAGGGGCGACTAGCGATTCCTACAATGAGCAGTTCTTC. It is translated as CSALGATSDSYNEQFF.